This passage covers 8 T cell receptor beta chains from one sample sequenced in a study of blood T cells in healthy people across ages. Together with a sample-barcoded 5' primer, a J-beta primer mix was included in a second PCR lasting about 6 to 11 cycles. In TCRdb, the 5' RACE reads were re-called with MiXCR into one record per CDR3 protein. The table includes some 1,500,000 distinct CDR3 sequences, under 55% detected once. Sequencing used blood. These TCRs come from a young woman in good health.

The chain combines TRBV2 with TRBJ2-1, with D possibly matching TRBD2 (5 bases). V lost 3 bases to trimming and J lost 4 bases, with 10 bases between them. CDR3 length: 14 residues. Germline values: CDR1 SNHLY, CDR2 FYNNEI. CDR3 DNA: TGTGCCAGCAGTGATGGGAGAGGGTACAATGAGCAGTTCTTC. Protein sequence: CASSDGRGYNEQFF.

This chain connects TRBV29-1 to TRBJ1-4, with 8 bases lining up with TRBD1. The CDR3 contains 13 residues. V shed 5 bases, J shed 6 bases, and the junction held 5 bases outside the gene matches. Per the germline V gene, CDR1 is SQVTM and CDR2 is ANQGSEA. The CDR3 DNA reads as TGCAGCGTTCAACGACAGGGGTATGAAAAACTGTTTTTT. Protein: CSVQRQGYEKLFF.

Many counts were recorded for this clonotype. The chain uses TRBV5-1 and TRBJ2-1, with D possibly TRBD2 on 6 matching bases. The CDR3 length is 15 residues. Germline lookup yields CDR1 SGHRS and CDR2 YFSETQ. Trimming left V 0 bases short and J 2 bases short, with 9 bases between. The CDR3 region has the DNA TGCGCCAGCAGCTTGGGCCTAGCGACCTACAATGAGCAGTTCTTC. This sequence encodes CASSLGLATYNEQFF.

In this sample, this clonotype turned up a few times. Since the CDR3 does not end with the conserved phenylalanine or tryptophan, this likely comes from a read error. This chain connects TRBV7-9 to TRBJ2-3; no definite D call. The CDR3 totals 13 residues. Deletions cut 4 bases from V and 4 bases from J, with 9 bases between. Germline lookup yields CDR1 SEHNR and CDR2 FQNEAQ (reference sequence). As DNA, the CDR3 is TGTGCCAGCAGCTCGACGCTAGCAGATACGCAGTATCTT. It is translated as CASSSTLADTQYL.

Only a few counts were recorded for this clonotype. This sequence joins TRBV18 and TRBJ2-5; 11 nucleotides match TRBD2. The CDR3 has 16 amino acids. The ends lost 3 bases at V and 1 base at J; junction bases unmatched: 4. In germline, CDR1 is KGHSH, CDR2 LQKENI. This CDR3 reads CASSPGTSGSQETQYF. The CDR3 bases are TGTGCCAGCTCACCCGGGACTAGCGGATCCCAAGAGACCCAGTACTTC.

This clonotype was detected only once. This chain connects TRBV7-2 to TRBJ2-1; TRBD1 might be the D (5 bases). V lost 5 bases and J 4 bases, leaving 12 bases between the germline ends. This CDR3 has 14 amino acids. The V gene's germline CDR1 is SGHTA and CDR2 FQGNSA. The CDR3 DNA reads as TGTGCCAGCAGCCCCCAGACAGCTTACAATGAGCAGTTCTTC. This gives the protein CASSPQTAYNEQFF.

This clonotype showed up just a few times. This chain connects TRBV6-2 or TRBV6-3 to TRBJ2-2; maybe TRBD1 (6 bases). Trimming removed 0 bases at V and 7 bases at J, with 9 bases between. The CDR3 covers 14 residues. Germline V gene data show CDR1 as MNHEY and CDR2 as SVGEGT. CDR3 nucleotide sequence: TGTGCCAGCAGTTACTCGGACAGCTTCGGGGAGCTGTTTTTT. Translation gives CASSYSDSFGELFF.

This chain links TRBV25-1 with TRBJ2-1, with 7 bases identical to TRBD2. V shed 1 base and J 8 bases; nucleotides not matched to a gene: 14. Germline V lookup: CDR1 MGHDK, CDR2 SYGVNS. The length of the CDR3 is 17 residues. CDR3 sequence (DNA): TGTGCCAGCAGTGAATCAGGTAGCGGGTGGATCTGTGATGAGCAGTTCTTC. It yields the protein CASSESGSGWICDEQFF.